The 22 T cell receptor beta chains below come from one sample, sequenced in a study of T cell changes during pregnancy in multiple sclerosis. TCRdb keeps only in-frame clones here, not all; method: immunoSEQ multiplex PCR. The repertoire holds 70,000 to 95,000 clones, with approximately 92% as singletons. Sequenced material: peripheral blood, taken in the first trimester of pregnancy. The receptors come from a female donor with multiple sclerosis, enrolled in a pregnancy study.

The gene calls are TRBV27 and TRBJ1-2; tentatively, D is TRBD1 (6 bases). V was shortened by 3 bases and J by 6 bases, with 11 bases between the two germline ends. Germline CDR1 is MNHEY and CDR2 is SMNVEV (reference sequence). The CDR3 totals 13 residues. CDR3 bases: TGTGCCAGCAGTTTGTCCGGGACAAATGGCTACACCTTC. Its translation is CASSLSGTNGYTF.

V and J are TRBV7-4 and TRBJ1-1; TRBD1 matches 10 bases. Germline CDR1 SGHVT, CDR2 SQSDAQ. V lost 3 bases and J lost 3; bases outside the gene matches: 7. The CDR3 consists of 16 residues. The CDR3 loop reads CASSLAGTGEYTEAFF. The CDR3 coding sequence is TGTGCCAGCAGCTTGGCAGGGACAGGGGAATACACTGAAGCTTTCTTT.

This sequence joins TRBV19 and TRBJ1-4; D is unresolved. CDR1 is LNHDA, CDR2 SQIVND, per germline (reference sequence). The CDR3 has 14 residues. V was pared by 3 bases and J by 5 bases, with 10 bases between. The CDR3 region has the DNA TGTGCCAGTAGTATGTTGACGGGAAATGAAAAACTGTTTTTT. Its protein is CASSMLTGNEKLFF.

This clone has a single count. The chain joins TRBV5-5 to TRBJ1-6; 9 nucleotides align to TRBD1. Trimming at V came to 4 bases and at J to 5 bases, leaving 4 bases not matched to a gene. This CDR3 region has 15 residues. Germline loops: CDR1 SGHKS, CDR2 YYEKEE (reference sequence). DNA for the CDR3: TGTGCCAGCAGCGAATGGGACAGGGATAATTCACCCCTCCACTTT. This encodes CASSEWDRDNSPLHF.

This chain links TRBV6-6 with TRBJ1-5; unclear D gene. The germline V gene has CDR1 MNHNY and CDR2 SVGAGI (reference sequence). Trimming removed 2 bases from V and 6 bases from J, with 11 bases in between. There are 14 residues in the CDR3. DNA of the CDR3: TGTGCCAGCAGTTACGCGGAGGGAGCTCAGCCCCAGCATTTT. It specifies CASSYAEGAQPQHF.

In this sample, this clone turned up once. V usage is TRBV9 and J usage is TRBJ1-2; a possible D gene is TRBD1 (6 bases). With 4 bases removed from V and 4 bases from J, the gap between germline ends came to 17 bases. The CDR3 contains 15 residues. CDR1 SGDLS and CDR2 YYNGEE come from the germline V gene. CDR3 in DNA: TGTGCCAGCAGCCGCGCCGGGGACATTGGCTATGGCTACACCTTC. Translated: CASSRAGDIGYGYTF. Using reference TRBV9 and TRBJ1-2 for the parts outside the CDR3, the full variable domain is DSGVTQTPKHLITATGQRVTLRCSPRSGDLSVYWYQQSLDQGLQFLIQYYNGEERAKGNILERFSAQQFPDLHSELNLSSLELGDSALYFCASSRAGDIGYGYTFGSGTRLTVV.

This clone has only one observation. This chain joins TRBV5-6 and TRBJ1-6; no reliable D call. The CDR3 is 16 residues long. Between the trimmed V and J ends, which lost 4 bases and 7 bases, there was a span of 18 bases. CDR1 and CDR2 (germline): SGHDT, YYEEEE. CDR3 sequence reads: CASSLGRIGLNSPLHF. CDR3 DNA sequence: TGTGCCAGCAGCCTAGGGAGGATAGGTCTCAATTCACCCCTCCACTTT.

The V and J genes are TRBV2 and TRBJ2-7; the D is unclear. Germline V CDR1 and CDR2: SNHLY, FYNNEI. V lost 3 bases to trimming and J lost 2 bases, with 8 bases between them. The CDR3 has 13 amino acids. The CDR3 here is CASSDSRAYEQYF. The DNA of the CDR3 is TGTGCCAGCAGTGATAGTCGTGCCTACGAGCAGTACTTC.

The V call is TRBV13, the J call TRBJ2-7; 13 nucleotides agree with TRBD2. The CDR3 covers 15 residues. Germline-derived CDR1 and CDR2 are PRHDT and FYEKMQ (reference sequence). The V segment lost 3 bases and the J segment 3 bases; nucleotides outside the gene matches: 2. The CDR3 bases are TGTGCCAGCAGCTTCGGACTAGCGGGGGACTACGAGCAGTACTTC. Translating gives CASSFGLAGDYEQYF.

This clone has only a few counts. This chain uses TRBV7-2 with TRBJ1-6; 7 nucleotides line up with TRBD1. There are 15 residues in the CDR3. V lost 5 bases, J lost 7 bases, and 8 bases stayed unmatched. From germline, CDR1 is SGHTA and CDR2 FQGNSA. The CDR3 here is CASSRGQVWNSPLHF. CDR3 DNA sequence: TGTGCCAGCAGCCGAGGACAGGTTTGGAATTCACCCCTCCACTTT.

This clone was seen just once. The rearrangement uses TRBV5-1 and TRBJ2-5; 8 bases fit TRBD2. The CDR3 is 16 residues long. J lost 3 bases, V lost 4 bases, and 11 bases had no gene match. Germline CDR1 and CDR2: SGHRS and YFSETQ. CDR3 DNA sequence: TGCGCCAGCAGCGGGGGGATTAGCGGGGCTAAAGAGACCCAGTACTTC. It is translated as CASSGGISGAKETQYF.

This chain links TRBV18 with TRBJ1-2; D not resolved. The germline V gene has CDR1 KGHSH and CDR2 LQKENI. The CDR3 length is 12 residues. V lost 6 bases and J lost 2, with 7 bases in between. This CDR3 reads CASSPGNYGYTF. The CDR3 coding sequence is TGTGCCAGCTCCCCCGGGAACTATGGCTACACCTTC.

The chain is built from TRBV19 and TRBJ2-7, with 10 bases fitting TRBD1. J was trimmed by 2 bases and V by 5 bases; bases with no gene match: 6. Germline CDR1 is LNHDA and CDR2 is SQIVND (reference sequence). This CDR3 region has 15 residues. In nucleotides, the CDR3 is TGTGCCAGTAGTCGTGGACAGGGGGGGACCTACGAGCAGTACTTC. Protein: CASSRGQGGTYEQYF.

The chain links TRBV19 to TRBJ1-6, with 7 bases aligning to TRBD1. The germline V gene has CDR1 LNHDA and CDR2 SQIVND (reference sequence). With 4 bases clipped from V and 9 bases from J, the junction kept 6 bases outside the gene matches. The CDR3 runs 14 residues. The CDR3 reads CASSSDREVSPLHF. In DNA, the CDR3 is TGTGCCAGTAGTAGCGACAGGGAGGTTTCACCCCTCCACTTT. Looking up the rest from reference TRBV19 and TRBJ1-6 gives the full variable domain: DGGITQSPKYLFRKEGQNVTLSCEQNLNHDAMYWYRQDPGQGLRLIYYSQIVNDFQKGDIAEGYSVSREKKESFPLTVTSAQKNPTAFYLCASSSDREVSPLHFGNGTRLTVT.

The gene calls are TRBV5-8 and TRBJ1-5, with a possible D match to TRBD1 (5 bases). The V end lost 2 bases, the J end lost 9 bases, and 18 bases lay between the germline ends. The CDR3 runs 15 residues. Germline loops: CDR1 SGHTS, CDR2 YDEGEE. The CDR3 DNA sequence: TGTGCCAGCAGCTTTGGTCGGGGGTCCCCGGGGCCCCAGCATTTT. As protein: CASSFGRGSPGPQHF. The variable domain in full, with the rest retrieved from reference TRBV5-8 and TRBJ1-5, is EAGVTQSPTHLIKTRGQQATLRCSPISGHTSVYWYQQALGLGLQFLLWYDEGEERNRGNFPPRFSGRQFPNYSSELNVNALELEDSALYLCASSFGRGSPGPQHFGDGTRLSIL.

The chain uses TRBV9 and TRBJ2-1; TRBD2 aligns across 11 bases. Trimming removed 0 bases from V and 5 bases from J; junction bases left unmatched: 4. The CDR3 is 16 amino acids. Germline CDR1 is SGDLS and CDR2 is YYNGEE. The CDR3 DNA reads TGTGCCAGCAGCGTAGCTCCTAGCGGGGGGAACAATGAGCAGTTCTTC. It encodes CASSVAPSGGNNEQFF.

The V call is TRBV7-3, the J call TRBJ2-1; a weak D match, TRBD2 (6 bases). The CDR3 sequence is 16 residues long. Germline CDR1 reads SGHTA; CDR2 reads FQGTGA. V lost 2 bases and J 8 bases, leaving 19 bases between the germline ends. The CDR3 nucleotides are TGTGCCAGCAGCTTAGGGGCCGGGGGAGGAATAGATGAGCAGTTCTTC. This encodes CASSLGAGGGIDEQFF. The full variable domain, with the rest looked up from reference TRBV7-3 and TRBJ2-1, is GAGVSQTPSNKVTEKGKYVELRCDPISGHTALYWYRQSLGQGPEFLIYFQGTGAADDSGLPNDRFFAVRPEGSVSTLKIQRTERGDSAVYLCASSLGAGGGIDEQFFGPGTRLTVL.

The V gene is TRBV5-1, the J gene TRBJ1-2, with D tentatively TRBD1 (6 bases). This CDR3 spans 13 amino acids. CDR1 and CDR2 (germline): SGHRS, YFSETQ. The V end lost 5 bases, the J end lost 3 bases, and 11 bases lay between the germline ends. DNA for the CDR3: TGCGCCAGCAGTCTGGACAGCGACTATGGCTACACCTTC. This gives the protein CASSLDSDYGYTF.

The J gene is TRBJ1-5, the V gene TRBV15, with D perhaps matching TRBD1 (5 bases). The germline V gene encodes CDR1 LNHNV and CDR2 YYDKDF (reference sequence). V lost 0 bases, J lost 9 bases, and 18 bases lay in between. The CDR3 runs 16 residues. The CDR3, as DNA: TGTGCCACCAGCAGAGATCAGGTAACAGGTCACCGGCCCCAGCATTTT. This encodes CATSRDQVTGHRPQHF.

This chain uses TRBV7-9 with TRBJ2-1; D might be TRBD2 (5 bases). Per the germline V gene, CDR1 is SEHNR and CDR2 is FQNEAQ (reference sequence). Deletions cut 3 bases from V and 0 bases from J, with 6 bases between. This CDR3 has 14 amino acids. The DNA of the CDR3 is TGTGCCAGCAGCTTGGGGAGCTCCTACAATGAGCAGTTCTTC. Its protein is CASSLGSSYNEQFF.

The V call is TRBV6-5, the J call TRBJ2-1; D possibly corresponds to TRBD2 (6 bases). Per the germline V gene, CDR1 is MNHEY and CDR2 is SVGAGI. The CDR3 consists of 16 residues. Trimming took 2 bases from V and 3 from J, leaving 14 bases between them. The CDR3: CASSYTTGEGYNEQFF. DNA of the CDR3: TGTGCCAGCAGTTACACAACGGGAGAGGGCTACAATGAGCAGTTCTTC.

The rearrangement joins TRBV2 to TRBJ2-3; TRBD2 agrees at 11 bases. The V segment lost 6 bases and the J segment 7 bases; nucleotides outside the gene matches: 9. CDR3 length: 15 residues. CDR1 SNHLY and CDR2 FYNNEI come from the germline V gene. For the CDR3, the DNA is TGTGCCAGCAGGGGACTAGCGGCGGCACCGAATACGCAGTATTTT. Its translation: CASRGLAAAPNTQYF.